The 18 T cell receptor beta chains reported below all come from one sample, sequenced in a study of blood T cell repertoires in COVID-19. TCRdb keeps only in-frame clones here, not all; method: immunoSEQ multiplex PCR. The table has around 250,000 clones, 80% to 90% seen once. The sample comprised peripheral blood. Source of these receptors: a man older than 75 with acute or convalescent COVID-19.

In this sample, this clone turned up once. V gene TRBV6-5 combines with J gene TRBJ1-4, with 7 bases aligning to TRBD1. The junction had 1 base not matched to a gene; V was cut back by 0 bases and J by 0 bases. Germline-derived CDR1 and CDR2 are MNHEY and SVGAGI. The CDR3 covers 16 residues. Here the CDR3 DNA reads TGTGCCAGCAGTTACTCGGGACAGACAACTAATGAAAAACTGTTTTTT. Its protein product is CASSYSGQTTNEKLFF.

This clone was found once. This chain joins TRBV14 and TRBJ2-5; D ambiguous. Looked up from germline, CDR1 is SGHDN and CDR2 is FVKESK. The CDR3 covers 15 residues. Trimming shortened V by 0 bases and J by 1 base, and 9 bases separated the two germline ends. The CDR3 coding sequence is TGTGCCAGCAGCCAAGATATCACTGTCCAAGAGACCCAGTACTTC. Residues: CASSQDITVQETQYF.

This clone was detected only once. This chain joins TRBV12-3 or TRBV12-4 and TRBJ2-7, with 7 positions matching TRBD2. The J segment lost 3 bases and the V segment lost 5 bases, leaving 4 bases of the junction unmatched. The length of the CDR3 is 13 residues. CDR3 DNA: TGTGCCAGCAGTCAGTCGGGAGGCTACGAGCAGTACTTC. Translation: CASSQSGGYEQYF.

This chain's CDR3 is CASSLTGIYGYTF. CDR3 sequence (DNA): TGCGCCAGCAGTTTAACAGGGATCTATGGCTACACCTTC. The J gene is TRBJ1-2, the V gene TRBV5-1, with D maybe TRBD1 (6 bases). This CDR3 is 13 amino acids long. The germline gives CDR1 SGHRS, CDR2 YFSETQ. Trimming stripped 5 bases from V and 4 bases from J, with 12 bases between.

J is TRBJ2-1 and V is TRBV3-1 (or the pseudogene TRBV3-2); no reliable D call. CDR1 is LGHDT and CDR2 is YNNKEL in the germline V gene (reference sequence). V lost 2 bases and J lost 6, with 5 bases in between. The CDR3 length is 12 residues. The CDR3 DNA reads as TGTGCCAGCAGCCAACTCAGCAATGAGCAGTTCTTC. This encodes CASSQLSNEQFF.

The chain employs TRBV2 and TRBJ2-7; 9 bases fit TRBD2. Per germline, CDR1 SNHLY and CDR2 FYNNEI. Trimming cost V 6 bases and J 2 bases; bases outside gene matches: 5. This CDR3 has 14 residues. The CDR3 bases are TGTGCCAGCAGCCCACTAGCGGGTCCCTACGAGCAGTACTTC. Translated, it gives CASSPLAGPYEQYF.

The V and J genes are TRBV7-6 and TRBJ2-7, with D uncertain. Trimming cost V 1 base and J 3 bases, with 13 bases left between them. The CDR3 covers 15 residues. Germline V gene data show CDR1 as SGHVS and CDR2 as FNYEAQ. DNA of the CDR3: TGTGCCAGCAGCTTAGTCGGAGACGGATACTACGAGCAGTACTTC. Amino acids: CASSLVGDGYYEQYF.

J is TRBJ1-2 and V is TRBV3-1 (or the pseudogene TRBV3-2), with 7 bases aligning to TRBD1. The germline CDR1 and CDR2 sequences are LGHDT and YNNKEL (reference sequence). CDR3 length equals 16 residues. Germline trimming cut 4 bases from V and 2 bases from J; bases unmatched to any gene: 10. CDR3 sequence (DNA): TGTGCCAGCAGCCGGGTCTCGGTGACAGGGAACTATGGCTACACCTTC. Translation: CASSRVSVTGNYGYTF.

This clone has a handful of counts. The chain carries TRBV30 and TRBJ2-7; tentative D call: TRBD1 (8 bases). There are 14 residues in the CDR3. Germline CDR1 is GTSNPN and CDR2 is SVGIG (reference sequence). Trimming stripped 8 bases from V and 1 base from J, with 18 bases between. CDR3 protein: CAGRHRGGSYEQYF. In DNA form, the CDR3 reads TGTGCCGGACGTCACAGGGGGGGATCCTACGAGCAGTACTTC.

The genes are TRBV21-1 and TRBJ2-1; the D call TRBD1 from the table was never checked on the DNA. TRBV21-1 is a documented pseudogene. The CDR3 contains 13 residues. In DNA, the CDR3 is TGTGCCAGCAGCAGACAGGGGACCAATGAGCAGTTCTTC. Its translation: CASSRQGTNEQFF.

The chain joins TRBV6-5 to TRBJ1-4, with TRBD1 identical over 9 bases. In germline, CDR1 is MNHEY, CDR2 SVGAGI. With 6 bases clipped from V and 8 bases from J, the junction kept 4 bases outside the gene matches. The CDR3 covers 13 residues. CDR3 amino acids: CASRGTGNEKLFF. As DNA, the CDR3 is TGTGCCAGCAGGGGGACAGGGAACGAAAAACTGTTTTTT.

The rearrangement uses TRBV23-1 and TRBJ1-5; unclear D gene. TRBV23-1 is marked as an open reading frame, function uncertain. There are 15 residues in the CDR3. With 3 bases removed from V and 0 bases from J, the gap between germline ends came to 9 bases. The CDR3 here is CASSHQAYSNQPQHF. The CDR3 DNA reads TGCGCCAGCAGTCACCAAGCATATAGCAATCAGCCCCAGCATTTT.

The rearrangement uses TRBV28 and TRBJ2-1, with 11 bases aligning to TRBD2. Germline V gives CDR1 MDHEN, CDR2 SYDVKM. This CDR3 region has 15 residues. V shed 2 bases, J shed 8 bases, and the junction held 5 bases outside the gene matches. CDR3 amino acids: CASSLTGTSGYEQFF. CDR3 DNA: TGTGCCAGCAGTTTAACAGGGACTAGCGGCTATGAGCAGTTCTTC.

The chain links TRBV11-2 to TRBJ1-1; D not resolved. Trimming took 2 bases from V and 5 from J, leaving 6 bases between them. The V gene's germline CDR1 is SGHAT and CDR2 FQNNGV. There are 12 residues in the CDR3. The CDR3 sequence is CASSLQVTEAFF. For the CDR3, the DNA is TGTGCCAGCAGCTTACAGGTTACTGAAGCTTTCTTT.

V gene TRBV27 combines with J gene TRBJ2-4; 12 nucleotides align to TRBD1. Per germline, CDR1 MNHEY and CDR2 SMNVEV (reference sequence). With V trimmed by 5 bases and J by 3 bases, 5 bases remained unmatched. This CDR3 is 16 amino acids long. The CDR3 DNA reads TGTGCCAGCAGTGCCGGGACAGGGGGCGTCAAAAACATTCAGTACTTC. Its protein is CASSAGTGGVKNIQYF.

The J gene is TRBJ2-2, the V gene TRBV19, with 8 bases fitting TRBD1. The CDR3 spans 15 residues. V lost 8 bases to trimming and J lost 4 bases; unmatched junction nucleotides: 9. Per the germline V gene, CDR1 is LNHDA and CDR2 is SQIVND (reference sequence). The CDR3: CASQRGQGATGELFF. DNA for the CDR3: TGTGCCAGTCAGAGGGGGCAGGGGGCCACCGGGGAGCTGTTTTTT.

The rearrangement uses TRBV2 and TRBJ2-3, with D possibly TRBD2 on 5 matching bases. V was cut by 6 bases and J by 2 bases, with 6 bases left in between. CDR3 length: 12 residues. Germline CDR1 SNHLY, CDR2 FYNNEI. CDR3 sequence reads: CASSRDTDTQYF. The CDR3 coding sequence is TGTGCCAGCAGCCGGGACACAGATACGCAGTATTTT.

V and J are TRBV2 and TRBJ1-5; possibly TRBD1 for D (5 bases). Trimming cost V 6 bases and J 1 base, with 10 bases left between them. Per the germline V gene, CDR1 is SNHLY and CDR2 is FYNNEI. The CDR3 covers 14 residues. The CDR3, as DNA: TGTGCCAGCAGCGATCAGGGAAGCAATCAGCCCCAGCATTTT. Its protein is CASSDQGSNQPQHF. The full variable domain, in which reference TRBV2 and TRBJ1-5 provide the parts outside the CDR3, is EPEVTQTPSHQVTQMGQEVILRCVPISNHLYFYWYRQILGQKVEFLVSFYNNEISEKSEIFDDQFSVERPDGSNFTLKIRSTKLEDSAMYFCASSDQGSNQPQHFGDGTRLSIL.